This T cell receptor beta chain was captured by sequencing in a study of blood T cell repertoires in COVID-19. Across the study: Some COVID-19 samples were acute and others convalescent; all came from the United States, Italy and Spain.

The protocol was immunoSEQ multiplex PCR, while the TCRdb copy is restricted to in-frame clones and leaves out a portion. The repertoire holds about 58,000 clones, about nine tenths seen once, with 7% to 9% in the top ten. This CDR3 has 13 residues. The V gene's germline CDR1 is DFQATT and CDR2 SNEGSKA (reference sequence). Trimming cost V 3 bases and J 0 bases, with 8 bases left between them. This TCR derives from a woman in her sixties or seventies with active COVID-19. The material sequenced was peripheral blood. The chain uses TRBV20-1 and TRBJ2-5, with D possibly matching TRBD1 (5 bases). CDR3 in DNA: TGCAGTGCTAGTGGCAGGGACCAAGAGACCCAGTACTTC. Encoded protein: CSASGRDQETQYF.